One sample yielded the 24 T cell receptor beta chains listed below, sequenced in a study of blood T cell repertoires in COVID-19. Sequenced by immunoSEQ multiplex PCR; TCRdb stores in-frame clones only, minus some. This sample carries fewer than 150,000 clones, roughly 80% of them seen once, and the ten largest clones take roughly 18%. Sequencing was performed on PBMCs or T cells enriched from blood (not recorded which). The receptors here all came from a young man who had recovered from COVID-19.

The gene calls are TRBV10-3 and TRBJ1-1; a possible D gene is TRBD1 (5 bases). V dropped 10 bases and J dropped 0 bases, with 12 bases sitting between them. The CDR3 is made up of 13 amino acids. Germline V gives CDR1 ENHRY, CDR2 SYGVKD. The CDR3 loop is CATRRGVNTEAFF. CDR3 sequence (DNA): TGTGCCACCCGACGGGGGGTGAACACTGAAGCTTTCTTT.

The table lists this clone with a count of one. The chain is built from TRBV2 and TRBJ1-2; D might be TRBD1 (5 bases). Germline V gene sequence: CDR1 SNHLY, CDR2 FYNNEI. The CDR3 is made up of 15 amino acids. V dropped 6 bases and J dropped 4 bases, with 18 bases sitting between them. In DNA, the CDR3 is TGTGCCAGCAGAGCATACAGGCAGGCCTCCTATGGCTACACCTTC. It translates to CASRAYRQASYGYTF.

The chain combines TRBV12-5 with TRBJ2-3; 8 bases are a match to TRBD2. In germline, CDR1 is LGHNT, CDR2 FRNRAP. This CDR3 is 16 amino acids long. V lost 1 base and J lost 5; bases outside the gene matches: 8. The CDR3, as DNA: TGTGCTAGTGGTTTGGAATTTATAGCGGGGAGAGATACGCAGTATTTT. Translated: CASGLEFIAGRDTQYF.

The gene calls are TRBV27 and TRBJ2-7; 14 bases agree with TRBD2. The CDR3 consists of 19 residues. V trimming: 5 bases; J trimming: 3 bases; junction bases outside the gene matches: 15. Per the germline V gene, CDR1 is MNHEY and CDR2 is SMNVEV (reference sequence). This chain's CDR3 is CASSTQQRTSGRFLYEQYF. The CDR3 DNA reads as TGTGCCAGCAGTACCCAACAGAGGACTAGCGGGAGGTTCCTCTACGAGCAGTACTTC.

The chain has TRBV19 and TRBJ2-2; possible D gene TRBD1, 6 bases. The CDR3 has 17 residues. Trimming removed 5 bases from V and 2 bases from J, with 18 bases in between. The V gene's germline CDR1 is LNHDA and CDR2 SQIVND (reference sequence). In nucleotides, the CDR3 is TGTGCCAGTAGTCCGACTACTCCGGGACAAAACACCGGGGAGCTGTTTTTT. Encoded protein: CASSPTTPGQNTGELFF.

The chain has TRBV5-1 and TRBJ1-2; TRBD1 is a possible D gene (5 bases). The CDR3 spans 16 residues. Germline CDR1 is SGHRS and CDR2 is YFSETQ. Trimming cost V 0 bases and J 1 base, with 13 bases left between them. As DNA, the CDR3 is TGCGCCAGCAGCTTGGTGCAGGGTAAGGATAACTATGGCTACACCTTC. It yields the protein CASSLVQGKDNYGYTF.

V and J are TRBV5-4 and TRBJ2-1; TRBD2 matches 12 bases. The germline V gene has CDR1 SGHNT and CDR2 YYREEE (reference sequence). Trimming took 4 bases from V and 4 from J; bases not matched to a gene: 3. This CDR3 has 15 amino acids. DNA for the CDR3: TGTGCCAGCAGCCGTGGACTAGCGGGGTACAATGAGCAGTTCTTC. Encoded protein: CASSRGLAGYNEQFF.

V and J are TRBV5-5 and TRBJ1-4, with D possibly being TRBD1 (5 bases). CDR1 SGHKS and CDR2 YYEKEE come from the germline V gene (reference sequence). This CDR3 is built from 15 residues. Trimming took off 4 bases at V and 0 bases at J, with 10 bases between the two ends. The CDR3 DNA is TGTGCCAGCAGCCCCACAGGTACAACTAATGAAAAACTGTTTTTT. Protein: CASSPTGTTNEKLFF.

The chain has TRBV24-1 and TRBJ2-1; TRBD1 aligns across 8 bases. From germline, CDR1 is KGHDR and CDR2 SFDVKD. The junction had 5 bases not matched to a gene; V was cut back by 4 bases and J by 1 base. The CDR3 extends over 16 amino acids. The CDR3 region is CATSDRRTGSYNEQFF. CDR3 DNA sequence: TGTGCCACCAGTGACCGAAGGACAGGGTCCTACAATGAGCAGTTCTTC.

CDR3 sequence reads: CASSADKNTEAFF. The CDR3 DNA is TGTGCCAGCTCAGCGGACAAGAACACTGAAGCTTTCTTT. This chain uses TRBV18 with TRBJ1-1; perhaps TRBD1 as D (5 bases). Germline-derived CDR1 and CDR2 are KGHSH and LQKENI. CDR3 length: 13 amino acids. V was trimmed by 5 bases and J by 1 base, leaving 8 bases between them.

The rearrangement joins TRBV7-2 to TRBJ1-6, with D unclear. CDR1 SGHTA and CDR2 FQGNSA come from the germline V gene. Trimming removed 5 bases at V and 4 bases at J, with 3 bases between. CDR3 length: 12 amino acids. CDR3 coding DNA: TGTGCCAGCAGCCAGTATAATTCACCCCTCCACTTT. Its translation: CASSQYNSPLHF.

This chain uses TRBV24-1 with TRBJ1-2; 8 bases agree with TRBD1. V lost 2 bases, J lost 8 bases, and 0 bases stayed unmatched. The CDR3 is 12 amino acids. CDR1 KGHDR and CDR2 SFDVKD come from the germline V gene. CDR3 region: CATSDSGGGYTF. The DNA of the CDR3 is TGTGCCACCAGTGATTCAGGGGGCGGCTACACCTTC.

The gene calls are TRBV28 and TRBJ2-1, with D tentatively TRBD1 (6 bases). CDR3 size: 17 residues. Germline V gene data show CDR1 as MDHEN and CDR2 as SYDVKM. Trimming removed 3 bases at V and 0 bases at J, with 15 bases between. The CDR3 reads CASSFSFTGSSYNEQFF. CDR3 sequence (DNA): TGTGCCAGCAGTTTTTCCTTCACAGGGAGCTCCTACAATGAGCAGTTCTTC.

The J gene is TRBJ2-1, the V gene TRBV5-4, with D tentatively TRBD1 (6 bases). CDR1 and CDR2 from the germline V gene are SGHNT and YYREEE (reference sequence). Trimming pared 2 bases from V and 0 bases from J, leaving 12 bases between. The CDR3 totals 16 residues. CDR3 bases: TGTGCCAGCAGCTTACCACAGGGCATCTCCTACAATGAGCAGTTCTTC. As protein: CASSLPQGISYNEQFF.

This chain joins TRBV5-4 and TRBJ2-1; 9 bases align to TRBD2. This CDR3 contains 15 residues. The germline V gene encodes CDR1 SGHNT and CDR2 YYREEE (reference sequence). Trimming at V came to 0 bases and at J to 8 bases, leaving 6 bases not matched to a gene. The CDR3: CASSLASGRSDEQFF. For the CDR3, the DNA is TGTGCCAGCAGCTTGGCCAGCGGGAGGTCTGATGAGCAGTTCTTC.

A few counts support this clone. The chain recombines TRBV28 with TRBJ1-1, with TRBD1 matching over 8 bases. Germline V gene data show CDR1 as MDHEN and CDR2 as SYDVKM. The ends lost 6 bases at V and 10 bases at J; junction bases unmatched: 4. This CDR3 has 11 amino acids. CDR3 protein: CASSLDRVAFF. The CDR3 DNA is TGTGCCAGCAGCCTGGACAGGGTAGCTTTCTTT.

This chain uses TRBV6-2 or TRBV6-3 with TRBJ1-4; D perhaps matches TRBD1 (6 bases). Germline assignment: CDR1 MNHEY and CDR2 SVGEGT. Trimming cost V 0 bases and J 6 bases, with 11 bases left between them. This CDR3 contains 15 residues. As DNA, the CDR3 is TGTGCCAGCAGTTACTCCCAGGGGCTTGATGAAAAACTGTTTTTT. Protein: CASSYSQGLDEKLFF.

V gene TRBV2 combines with J gene TRBJ1-5, with a possible D match to TRBD1 (6 bases). The CDR3 is 14 amino acids. In germline, CDR1 is SNHLY, CDR2 FYNNEI. V was cut by 3 bases and J by 3 bases, with 9 bases left in between. DNA of the CDR3: TGTGCCAGCAGTGAGAGGGGGTACAATCAGCCCCAGCATTTT. Protein: CASSERGYNQPQHF.

The V and J genes are TRBV3-1 (or the pseudogene TRBV3-2) and TRBJ1-1; D is unclear. Trimming removed 2 bases at V and 1 base at J, with 8 bases between. The CDR3 runs to 14 residues. Germline loops: CDR1 LGHDT, CDR2 YNNKEL (reference sequence). As DNA, the CDR3 is TGTGCCAGCAGCCAAATAGATGAGAACACTGAAGCTTTCTTT. Its translation is CASSQIDENTEAFF.

Here the CDR3 DNA reads TGTGCCAGCAGCCAAGATTCCACAGGGAGCGGGCCCCAGCATTTT. Translation: CASSQDSTGSGPQHF. The rearrangement joins TRBV3-1 (or the pseudogene TRBV3-2) to TRBJ1-5; tentative D call: TRBD1 (6 bases). V lost 0 bases and J lost 9, with 15 bases in between. CDR1 and CDR2 from the germline V gene are LGHDT and YNNKEL (reference sequence). The CDR3 length is 15 residues.

The CDR3 nucleotides are TGTGCCAGCAGCCCGGACAGGAACTCCTACAATGAGCAGTTCTTC. It is translated as CASSPDRNSYNEQFF. This chain joins TRBV5-4 and TRBJ2-1; 7 bases agree with TRBD1. This CDR3 has 15 amino acids. The germline gives CDR1 SGHNT, CDR2 YYREEE (reference sequence). V lost 4 bases and J lost 0; bases outside the gene matches: 4.

The CDR3 loop is CASSLTSGEETQYF. For the CDR3, the DNA is TGCGCCAGCAGCTTGACTAGCGGGGAAGAGACCCAGTACTTC. The J gene is TRBJ2-5, the V gene TRBV5-1, with 10 nucleotides matching TRBD2. CDR3 length: 14 residues. The junction had 0 bases not matched to a gene; V was cut back by 1 base and J by 3 bases. The V gene's germline CDR1 is SGHRS and CDR2 YFSETQ.

The V call is TRBV16, the J call TRBJ2-1, with D uncertain. V was cut by 1 base and J by 5 bases, with 6 bases left in between. The CDR3 loop spans 13 amino acids. Germline-derived CDR1 and CDR2 are KGHSY and FQNENV. The CDR3 nucleotides read TGTGCCAGCAGCCAATTGAGGAACAATGAGCAGTTCTTC. Its translation is CASSQLRNNEQFF.

The CDR3 here is CASSEEGVGLGAFF. The CDR3 DNA follows: TGTGCCAGCAGTGAAGAGGGGGTGGGGCTCGGAGCTTTCTTT. The chain has TRBV6-1 and TRBJ1-1; weak D call: TRBD1 (6 bases). Looked up from germline, CDR1 is MNHNS and CDR2 is SASEGT. Trimming removed 1 base at V and 10 bases at J, with 16 bases between. The CDR3 has 14 residues.